The clone carrying this T cell receptor beta chain was observed a single time. Its specificity is unknown. A read error may account for a junction end that differs from germline. Primers used in a second PCR of about 7 to 12 cycles were a sample-barcoded 5' primer and a J-beta primer mix. TCRdb re-called the 5' RACE reads through MiXCR, storing one row per CDR3 protein. This sample carries under 2,000,000 distinct CDR3 sequences, 49% of them seen once, and the ten largest clones take over 2%. These data come from a study of blood T cells in healthy people across ages. General study findings and limits: Any changes in expanded clonotypes were possibly confounded, as donor CMV status remained unknown.

Germline V gives CDR1 SSHAT, CDR2 FNYEAQ (reference sequence). CDR3 length: 17 residues. This chain connects TRBV7-7 to TRBJ2-5, with 11 bases lining up with TRBD1. This TCR was recovered from a woman between 40 and 50 years old in good health. Sequenced sample: blood. CDR3 loop: CASSSPRTGGYQGTQYF. DNA for the CDR3: TGTGCTAGCAGCTCACCTCGGACAGGGGGCTACCAAGGGACCCAGTACTTC.